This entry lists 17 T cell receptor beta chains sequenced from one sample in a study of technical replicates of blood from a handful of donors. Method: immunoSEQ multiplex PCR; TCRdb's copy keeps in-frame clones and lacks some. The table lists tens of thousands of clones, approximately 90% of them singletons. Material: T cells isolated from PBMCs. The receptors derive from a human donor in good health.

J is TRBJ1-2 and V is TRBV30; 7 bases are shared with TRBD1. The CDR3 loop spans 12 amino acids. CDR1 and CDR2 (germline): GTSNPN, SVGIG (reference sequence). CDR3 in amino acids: CVEKGARYGYTF. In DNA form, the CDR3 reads TGTGTGGAAAAGGGGGCGCGCTATGGCTACACCTTC.

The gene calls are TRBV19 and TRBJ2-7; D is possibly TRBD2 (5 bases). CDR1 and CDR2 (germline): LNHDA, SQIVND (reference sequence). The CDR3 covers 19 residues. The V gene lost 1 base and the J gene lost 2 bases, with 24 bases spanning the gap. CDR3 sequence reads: CASSIVGGFGAETAYEQYF. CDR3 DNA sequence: TGTGCCAGTAGTATAGTCGGTGGTTTCGGAGCGGAGACCGCCTACGAGCAGTACTTC.

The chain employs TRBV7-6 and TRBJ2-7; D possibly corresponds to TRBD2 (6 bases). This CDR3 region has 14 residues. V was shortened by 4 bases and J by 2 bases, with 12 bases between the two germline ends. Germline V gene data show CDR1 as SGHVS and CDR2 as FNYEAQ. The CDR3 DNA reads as TGTGCCAGCAGCTCGGGACTCCTAACCTACGAGCAGTACTTC. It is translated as CASSSGLLTYEQYF.

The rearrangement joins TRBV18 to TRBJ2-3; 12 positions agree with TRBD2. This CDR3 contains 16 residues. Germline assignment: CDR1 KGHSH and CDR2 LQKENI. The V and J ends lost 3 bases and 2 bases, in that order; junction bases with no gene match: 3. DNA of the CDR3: TGTGCCAGCTCACCGAGACTAGCGGGGGTCACAGATACGCAGTATTTT. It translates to CASSPRLAGVTDTQYF. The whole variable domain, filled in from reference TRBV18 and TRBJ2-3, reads NAGVMQNPRHLVRRRGQEARLRCSPMKGHSHVYWYRQLPEEGLKFMVYLQKENIIDESGMPKERFSAEFPKEGPSILRIQQVVRGDSAAYFCASSPRLAGVTDTQYFGPGTRLTVL.

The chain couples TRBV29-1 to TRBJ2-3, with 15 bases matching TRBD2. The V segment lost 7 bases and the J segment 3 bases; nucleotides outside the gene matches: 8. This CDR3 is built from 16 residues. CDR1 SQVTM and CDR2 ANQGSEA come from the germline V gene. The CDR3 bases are TGCAGCGCAAGCAGGGGACTAGCGGGAGGTACAGATACGCAGTATTTT. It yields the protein CSASRGLAGGTDTQYF.

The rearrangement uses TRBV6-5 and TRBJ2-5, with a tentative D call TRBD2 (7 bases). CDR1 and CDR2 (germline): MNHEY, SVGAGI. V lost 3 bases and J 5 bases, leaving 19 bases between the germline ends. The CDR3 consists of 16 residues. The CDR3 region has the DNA TGTGCCAGCAGTTATACCAGGGGCGGGGGCTGGGAGACCCAGTACTTC. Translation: CASSYTRGGGWETQYF.

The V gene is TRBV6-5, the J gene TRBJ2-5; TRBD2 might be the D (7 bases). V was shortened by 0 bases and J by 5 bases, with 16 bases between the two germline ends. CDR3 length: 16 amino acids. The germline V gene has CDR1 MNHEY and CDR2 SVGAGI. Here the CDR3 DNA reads TGTGCCAGCAGTTACTCGAGGGGGGGCGCGTGGGAGACCCAGTACTTC. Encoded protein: CASSYSRGGAWETQYF.

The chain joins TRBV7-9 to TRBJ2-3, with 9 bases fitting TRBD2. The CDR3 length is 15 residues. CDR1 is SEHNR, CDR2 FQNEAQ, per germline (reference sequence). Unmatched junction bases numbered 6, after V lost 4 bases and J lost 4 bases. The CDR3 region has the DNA TGTGCCAGCAGCTCACTAGCGGGTGTGGCAGATACGCAGTATTTT. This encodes CASSSLAGVADTQYF.

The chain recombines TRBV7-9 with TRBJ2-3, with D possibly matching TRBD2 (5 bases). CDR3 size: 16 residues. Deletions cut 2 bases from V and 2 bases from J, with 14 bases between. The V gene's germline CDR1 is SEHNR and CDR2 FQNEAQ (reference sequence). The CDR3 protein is CASSLNGIAPTDTQYF. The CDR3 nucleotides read TGTGCCAGCAGCTTAAACGGGATTGCCCCCACAGATACGCAGTATTTT.

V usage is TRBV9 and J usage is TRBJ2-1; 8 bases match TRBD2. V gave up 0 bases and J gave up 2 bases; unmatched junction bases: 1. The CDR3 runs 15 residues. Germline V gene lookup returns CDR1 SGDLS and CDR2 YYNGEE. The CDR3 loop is CASSVGGGTYNEQFF. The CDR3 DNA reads TGTGCCAGCAGCGTAGGCGGGGGGACCTACAATGAGCAGTTCTTC.

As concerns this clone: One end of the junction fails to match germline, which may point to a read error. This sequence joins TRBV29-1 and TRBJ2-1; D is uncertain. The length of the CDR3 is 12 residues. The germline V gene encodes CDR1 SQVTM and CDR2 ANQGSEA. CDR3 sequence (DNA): TGCAGCGTTTCTGACTCCAACAATGAGCAGTTCTTC. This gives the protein CSVSDSNNEQFF.

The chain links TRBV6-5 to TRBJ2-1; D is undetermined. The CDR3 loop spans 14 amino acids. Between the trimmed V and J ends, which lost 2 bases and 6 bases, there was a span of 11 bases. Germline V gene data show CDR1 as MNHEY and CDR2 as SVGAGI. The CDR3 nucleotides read TGTGCCAGCAGTTACAGCCTCGATCCCAATGAGCAGTTCTTC. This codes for CASSYSLDPNEQFF.

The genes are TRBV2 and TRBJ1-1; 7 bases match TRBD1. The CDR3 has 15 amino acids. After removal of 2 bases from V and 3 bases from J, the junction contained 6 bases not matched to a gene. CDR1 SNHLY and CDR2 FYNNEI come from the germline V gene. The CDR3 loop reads CASSESAGGYTEAFF. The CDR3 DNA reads TGTGCCAGCAGTGAATCGGCAGGGGGGTACACTGAAGCTTTCTTT.

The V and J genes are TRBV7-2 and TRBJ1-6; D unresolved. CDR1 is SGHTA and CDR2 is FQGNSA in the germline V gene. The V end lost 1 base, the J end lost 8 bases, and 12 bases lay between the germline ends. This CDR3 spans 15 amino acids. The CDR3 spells CASSLVADKYSPLHF. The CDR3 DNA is TGTGCCAGCAGCTTAGTGGCGGATAAATATTCACCCCTCCACTTT.

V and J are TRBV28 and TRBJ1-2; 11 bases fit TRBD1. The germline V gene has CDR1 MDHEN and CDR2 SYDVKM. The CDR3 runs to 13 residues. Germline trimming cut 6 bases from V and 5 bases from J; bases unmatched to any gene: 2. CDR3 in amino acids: CASRGTGGYGYTF. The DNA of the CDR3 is TGTGCCAGCAGGGGGACAGGGGGGTATGGCTACACCTTC.

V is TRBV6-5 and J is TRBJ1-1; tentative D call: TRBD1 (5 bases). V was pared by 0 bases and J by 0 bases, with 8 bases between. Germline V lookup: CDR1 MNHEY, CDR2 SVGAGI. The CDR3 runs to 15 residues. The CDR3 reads CASSYSGAMNTEAFF. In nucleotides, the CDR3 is TGTGCCAGCAGTTACTCTGGGGCAATGAACACTGAAGCTTTCTTT.

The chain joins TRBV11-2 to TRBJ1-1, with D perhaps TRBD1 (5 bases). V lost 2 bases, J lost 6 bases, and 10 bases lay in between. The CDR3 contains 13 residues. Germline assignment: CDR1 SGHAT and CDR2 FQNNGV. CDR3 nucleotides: TGTGCCAGCAGCTTATGGCAGGGTTCTGAAGCTTTCTTT. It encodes CASSLWQGSEAFF.